The next 21 T cell receptor beta chains were all read from a single sample in a study of T cell changes during pregnancy in multiple sclerosis. Profiling relied on immunoSEQ multiplex PCR, and the TCRdb table lists in-frame clones only, not all of them. The table has 25,000 to 35,000 clones, about 89% seen once; the top ten hold around 6.2%. Sequencing used CD8+ T cells from peripheral blood mononuclear cells, obtained before pregnancy. The receptors originated from a female donor with multiple sclerosis, enrolled in a pregnancy study.

The genes are TRBV7-3 and TRBJ2-3; a possible D gene is TRBD1 (5 bases). The CDR3 is made up of 14 amino acids. Trimming left V 1 base short and J 2 bases short, with 7 bases between. Germline-derived CDR1 and CDR2 are SGHTA and FQGTGA. In DNA, the CDR3 is TGTGCCAGCAGCTTAATGGGGCCCACAGATACGCAGTATTTT. This translates into CASSLMGPTDTQYF.

The table lists this clone with many counts. This rearrangement joins TRBV6-4 to TRBJ2-3, with D possibly matching TRBD1 (6 bases). This CDR3 spans 13 amino acids. Per the germline V gene, CDR1 is MRHNA and CDR2 is SNTAGT. Trimming removed 4 bases at V and 1 base at J, with 6 bases between. For the CDR3, the DNA is TGTGCCAGCAGTGCAGGGGGCACAGATACGCAGTATTTT. Its translation: CASSAGGTDTQYF.

J is TRBJ2-2 and V is TRBV5-5; 10 bases are a match to TRBD1. The germline gives CDR1 SGHKS, CDR2 YYEKEE (reference sequence). The length of the CDR3 is 15 residues. Losses at the gene ends were 0 bases for V and 8 bases for J; bases not matched to a gene: 4. The CDR3 protein is CASSLGQGAPGELFF. CDR3 bases: TGTGCCAGCAGCTTGGGACAGGGGGCGCCTGGGGAGCTGTTTTTT.

This clone was seen only once. The chain carries TRBV29-1 and TRBJ2-7, with 8 bases identical to TRBD1. The J segment lost 1 base and the V segment lost 7 bases, leaving 6 bases of the junction unmatched. The CDR3 covers 13 residues. Per the germline V gene, CDR1 is SQVTM and CDR2 is ANQGSEA. CDR3 protein: CSATGGRSYEQYF. The CDR3 DNA reads TGCAGCGCTACAGGGGGGAGGTCCTACGAGCAGTACTTC.

The rearrangement links TRBV27 to TRBJ2-1; D ambiguous. V was clipped by 1 base and J by 7 bases, with 17 bases between them. Germline V gene sequence: CDR1 MNHEY, CDR2 SMNVEV (reference sequence). This CDR3 has 16 amino acids. CDR3: CASSLFVGASWNEQFF. CDR3 sequence (DNA): TGTGCCAGCAGTTTATTCGTTGGAGCGAGTTGGAATGAGCAGTTCTTC.

This clone was detected only once. The V gene is TRBV7-3, the J gene TRBJ2-2; 8 positions match TRBD2. Trimming at V came to 6 bases and at J to 5 bases, leaving 5 bases not matched to a gene. The CDR3 is made up of 14 amino acids. CDR1 and CDR2 from the germline V gene are SGHTA and FQGTGA. CDR3 sequence reads: CASSPGLVTGELFF. CDR3 in DNA: TGTGCCAGCAGTCCGGGACTAGTTACCGGGGAGCTGTTTTTT.

J is TRBJ2-5 and V is TRBV19; tentatively, D is TRBD2 (7 bases). The CDR3 is 14 amino acids. The V gene's germline CDR1 is LNHDA and CDR2 SQIVND (reference sequence). The V end was cut by 4 bases, the J end by 4 bases, with 13 bases between. CDR3 sequence (DNA): TGTGCCAGTAGTAGGGGCGGGGGCTTAGAGACCCAGTACTTC. Translation: CASSRGGGLETQYF. Filled out from reference TRBV19 and TRBJ2-5, the complete variable domain reads DGGITQSPKYLFRKEGQNVTLSCEQNLNHDAMYWYRQDPGQGLRLIYYSQIVNDFQKGDIAEGYSVSREKKESFPLTVTSAQKNPTAFYLCASSRGGGLETQYFGPGTRLLVL.

V usage is TRBV4-3 and J usage is TRBJ1-2; 11 nucleotides align to TRBD1. The CDR3 contains 16 residues. The V gene end was trimmed by 3 bases and the J gene end by 7 bases; junction bases not matched to a gene: 10. Germline CDR1 and CDR2: LGHNA and YSLEER. The CDR3 loop is CASSQDIGQGAGGYTF. The CDR3 coding sequence is TGCGCCAGCAGCCAGGACATTGGACAGGGGGCGGGTGGCTACACCTTC.

The CDR3 here is CASCVDWSYEQYF. The CDR3 nucleotides read TGCGCCAGCTGCGTAGATTGGTCCTACGAGCAGTACTTC. The chain combines TRBV5-1 with TRBJ2-5; D is undetermined. The DNA end is a closer match to TRBJ2-7, so the J assignment may be wrong. The CDR3 length is 13 residues. Germline values: CDR1 SGHRS, CDR2 YFSETQ.

The gene calls are TRBV28 and TRBJ1-5; 8 bases are shared with TRBD1. V lost 2 bases to trimming and J lost 7 bases; unmatched junction nucleotides: 4. The CDR3 is 14 residues long. CDR1 and CDR2 from the germline V gene are MDHEN and SYDVKM. The CDR3 bases are TGTGCCAGCAGTTTAAGACAGGGGTCGCAGCCCCAGCATTTT. As protein: CASSLRQGSQPQHF. The entire variable domain, with the rest obtained from reference TRBV28 and TRBJ1-5, is as follows: DVKVTQSSRYLVKRTGEKVFLECVQDMDHENMFWYRQDPGLGLRLIYFSYDVKMKEKGDIPEGYSVSREKKERFSLILESASTNQTSMYLCASSLRQGSQPQHFGDGTRLSIL.

J is TRBJ1-2 and V is TRBV11-2; D call uncertain. Trimming stripped 7 bases from V and 5 bases from J, with 14 bases between. The CDR3 contains 13 residues. Germline-derived CDR1 and CDR2 are SGHAT and FQNNGV. DNA of the CDR3: TGTGCCAGCACCCCGGTCCTTTGGTATGGCTACACCTTC. Protein product: CASTPVLWYGYTF.

The gene calls are TRBV28 and TRBJ2-7, with D perhaps TRBD1 (6 bases). The V end lost 7 bases, the J end lost 2 bases, and 18 bases lay between the germline ends. Germline V gene data show CDR1 as MDHEN and CDR2 as SYDVKM. CDR3 size: 15 residues. CDR3 coding DNA: TGTGCCAGCATTCGTGAACGGGACACCCCCTACGAGCAGTACTTC. Translated: CASIRERDTPYEQYF.

This CDR3 reads CASSQAVGDPSYEQYF. CDR3 coding DNA: TGTGCCAGCAGCCAAGCAGTCGGAGATCCGAGTTACGAGCAGTACTTC. J is TRBJ2-7 and V is TRBV4-2; D unclear. Trimming cost V 1 base and J 4 bases, with 17 bases left between them. The CDR3 length is 16 residues. CDR1 is LGHNA, CDR2 YNFKEQ, per germline.

The V gene is TRBV7-9, the J gene TRBJ2-7, with D unclear. Germline CDR1 reads SEHNR; CDR2 reads FQNEAQ (reference sequence). This CDR3 contains 14 residues. Trimming removed 1 base at V and 5 bases at J, with 12 bases between. The CDR3 DNA sequence: TGTGCCAGCAGCTTAGGAGGCAGATACGACGAGCAGTACTTC. Its protein is CASSLGGRYDEQYF.

The table lists this clone with a count of one. J is TRBJ1-1 and V is TRBV9; 8 bases map to TRBD1. V dropped 4 bases and J dropped 8; count of bases not matched to a gene: 7. The germline V gene has CDR1 SGDLS and CDR2 YYNGEE. CDR3 length equals 13 residues. Written as DNA, the CDR3 is TGTGCCAGCAGCCCTGGGACAGGCCTAGAAGCTTTCTTT. Translation gives CASSPGTGLEAFF.

V is TRBV28 and J is TRBJ1-4; no reliable D call. V shed 6 bases and J shed 10 bases, with 12 bases lying between them. This CDR3 is 12 amino acids long. The V gene's germline CDR1 is MDHEN and CDR2 SYDVKM. This CDR3 is CASSPPRGKLFF. The CDR3 DNA follows: TGTGCCAGCAGCCCGCCGAGAGGAAAACTGTTTTTT.

This clone appeared once. The chain couples TRBV4-1 to TRBJ1-2; weak D call: TRBD1 (6 bases). The CDR3 is 15 residues long. V dropped 0 bases and J dropped 4 bases, with 12 bases sitting between them. Germline assignment: CDR1 MGHRA and CDR2 YSYEKL. The CDR3 DNA reads as TGCGCCAGCAGCCAAGAATTAAGACAGGTCTATGGCTACACCTTC. Its translation is CASSQELRQVYGYTF.

The genes are TRBV7-9 and TRBJ2-1; TRBD2 matches at 15 bases. Germline V gene lookup returns CDR1 SEHNR and CDR2 FQNEAQ (reference sequence). V shed 6 bases and J 5 bases; nucleotides not matched to a gene: 5. The CDR3 totals 16 residues. CDR3 in amino acids: CASRPRTSGRDNEQFF. The CDR3 DNA reads TGTGCCAGCAGACCACGGACTAGCGGGAGGGACAATGAGCAGTTCTTC. Supplemented by reference TRBV7-9 and TRBJ2-1, the full variable domain reads DTGVSQNPRHKITKRGQNVTFRCDPISEHNRLYWYRQTLGQGPEFLTYFQNEAQLEKSRLLSDRFSAERPKGSFSTLEIQRTEQGDSAMYLCASRPRTSGRDNEQFFGPGTRLTVL.

The chain employs TRBV7-6 and TRBJ1-1; D is unresolved. Between the trimmed V and J ends, which lost 0 bases and 4 bases, there was a span of 12 bases. From germline, CDR1 is SGHVS and CDR2 FNYEAQ. This CDR3 comprises 15 residues. The CDR3 bases are TGTGCCAGCAGCTTAGCGTCGGGGTTCACCACTGAAGCTTTCTTT. Amino acid sequence: CASSLASGFTTEAFF.

This clone has just a few counts. The rearrangement joins TRBV7-2 to TRBJ1-5; D gene ambiguous. The CDR3 spans 16 residues. V dropped 1 base and J dropped 3 bases, with 13 bases sitting between them. CDR1 is SGHTA and CDR2 is FQGNSA in the germline V gene. The CDR3 DNA sequence: TGTGCCAGCAGCTTAGGGGCAGGTCGTACCAATCAGCCCCAGCATTTT. It translates to CASSLGAGRTNQPQHF.

This chain uses TRBV27 with TRBJ2-7; D might be TRBD2 (6 bases). Germline V CDR1 and CDR2: MNHEY, SMNVEV (reference sequence). The CDR3 loop spans 14 amino acids. Deletions cut 5 bases from V and 2 bases from J, with 13 bases between. The DNA for the CDR3 is TGTGCCAGCAGTCCCCGGGACTTAACCTACGAGCAGTACTTC. This encodes CASSPRDLTYEQYF.